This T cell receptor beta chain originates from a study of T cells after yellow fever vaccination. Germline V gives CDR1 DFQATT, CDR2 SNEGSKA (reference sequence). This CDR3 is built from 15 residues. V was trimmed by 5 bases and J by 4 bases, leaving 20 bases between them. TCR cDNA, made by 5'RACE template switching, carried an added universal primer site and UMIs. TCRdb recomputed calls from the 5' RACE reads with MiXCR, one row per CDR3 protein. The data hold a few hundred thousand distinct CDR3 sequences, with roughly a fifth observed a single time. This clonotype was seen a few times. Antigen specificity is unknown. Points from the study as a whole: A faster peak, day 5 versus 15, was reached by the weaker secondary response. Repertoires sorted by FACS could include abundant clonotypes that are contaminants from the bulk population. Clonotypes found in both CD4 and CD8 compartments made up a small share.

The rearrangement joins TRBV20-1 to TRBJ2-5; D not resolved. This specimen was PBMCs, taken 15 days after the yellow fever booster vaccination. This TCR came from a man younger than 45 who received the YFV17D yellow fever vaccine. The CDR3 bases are TGCAGTGCTGATGCACGTAGGACGGAGATAGAGACCCAGTACTTC. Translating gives CSADARRTEIETQYF.